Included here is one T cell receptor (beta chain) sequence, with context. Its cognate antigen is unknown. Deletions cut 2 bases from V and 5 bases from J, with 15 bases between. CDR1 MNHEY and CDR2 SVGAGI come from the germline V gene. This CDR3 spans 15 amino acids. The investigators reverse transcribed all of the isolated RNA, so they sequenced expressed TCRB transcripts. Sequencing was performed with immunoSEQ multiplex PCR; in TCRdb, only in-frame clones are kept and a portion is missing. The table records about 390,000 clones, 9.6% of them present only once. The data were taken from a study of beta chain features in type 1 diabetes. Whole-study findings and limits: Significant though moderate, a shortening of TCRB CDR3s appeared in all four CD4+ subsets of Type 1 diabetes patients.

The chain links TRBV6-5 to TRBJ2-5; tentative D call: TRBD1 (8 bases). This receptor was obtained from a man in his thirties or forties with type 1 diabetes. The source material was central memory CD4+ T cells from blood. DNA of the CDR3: TGTGCCAGCAGTTACGCCAGGGGGCGGGGGGAGACCCAGTACTTC. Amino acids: CASSYARGRGETQYF.